This TCR beta chain was retrieved from a study of T cells in Graves' hyperthyroidism and ophthalmopathy. Germline V gene lookup returns CDR1 LGHDT and CDR2 YNNKEL (reference sequence). The CDR3 is 14 amino acids. V gave up 0 bases and J gave up 3 bases, with 9 bases separating them. Ophthalmopathy patients had Clinical Activity Score at least 3, NOSPECS grade at least 4, duration under 3 months. Each diagnosis was grounded in clinical symptoms, serum thyroxine and TRAb, thyroid ultrasound, and orbital computed tomography. The CDR3 regions of TCR beta were amplified from RNA transcripts. When the TCR CDR3 underwent first-round RT-PCR, the HTBI primer set was used. TCRdb processed the multiplex PCR reads anew with MiXCR; each CDR3 protein has one entry. The repertoire holds about 370,000 distinct CDR3 sequences, with around 15% as singletons. This clonotype appeared a few times.

The TCR comes from a woman aged 60 to 75 with Graves' ophthalmopathy. What was sequenced was blood. The rearrangement joins TRBV3-1 to TRBJ2-7; D is uncertain. The CDR3 loop reads CASSQEHNNYEQYF. The CDR3 nucleotides read TGTGCCAGCAGCCAAGAACACAACAACTACGAGCAGTACTTC.